This record looks at one T cell receptor (beta chain) sequence and its context. The CDR3 runs to 16 residues. CDR1 and CDR2 (germline): KGHSH, LQKENI. Trimming took 3 bases from V and 0 from J, leaving 12 bases between them. In the study's own analysis: Reference gene primer amplification in the assay estimated nucleated cell counts. Method: immunoSEQ multiplex PCR; TCRdb's copy keeps in-frame clones and lacks some. Clone size and the V and J calls come from that table; the DNA yielded D and trimming. The sample includes under 200,000 clones, about 80% of them seen just once. This sample was taken from a study of blood T cell repertoires in COVID-19. Across the study: The United States, Italy and Spain provided the acute and convalescent COVID-19 samples. Sample material is recorded as cDNA or gDNA derived from T cells, B-cell-depleted T cells, or PBMCs.

This sequence was found in a human donor in a cohort sampled during active COVID-19. Source material: peripheral blood. The genes are TRBV18 and TRBJ1-5; D unclear. CDR3 loop: CASSPFTANSNQPQHF. CDR3 sequence (DNA): TGTGCCAGCTCACCGTTCACAGCTAATAGCAATCAGCCCCAGCATTTT.